This T cell receptor beta chain was recovered during a study of cytomegalovirus exposure and HLA in healthy donors. The ends were cut back, 3 bases at V and 10 bases at J, with 13 bases in the middle. The CDR3 sequence is 13 residues long. From germline, CDR1 is SNHLY and CDR2 FYNNEI. Researchers ran the PCR with 60 Vbeta and 13 Jbeta primers. Sequencing used immunoSEQ multiplex PCR; TCRdb keeps in-frame clones, though not all of them. The sample lists 100,000 to 150,000 clones, about 78% occurring once. This clone has only one observation. The sample taken for sequencing was PBMCs. The TCR was taken from a human donor in good health. V usage is TRBV2 and J usage is TRBJ2-1, with D possibly matching TRBD1 (5 bases). The CDR3, as DNA: TGTGCCAGCAGTGACAACAGGATAATAGAGCAGTTCTTC. Its protein product is CASSDNRIIEQFF.